Following are 13 T cell receptor beta chains from one sample sequenced in a study of cytomegalovirus exposure and HLA in healthy donors. PCR involved 60 Vbeta and 13 Jbeta primers. Generated by immunoSEQ multiplex PCR, the TCRdb table keeps only in-frame clones and is missing some. The sample lists around 120,000 clones; over 60% were seen once. The sample comprised PBMCs. Receptors were obtained from a woman in her forties in good health and CMV-seropositive.

The V gene is TRBV5-1, the J gene TRBJ1-6, with D uncertain. This CDR3 has 13 residues. Trimming removed 3 bases at V and 8 bases at J, with 9 bases between. Germline values: CDR1 SGHRS, CDR2 YFSETQ. The CDR3 coding sequence is TGCGCCAGCAGCTCGGTGAGGGATTCACCCCTCCACTTT. Residues: CASSSVRDSPLHF.

CDR3 sequence reads: CASSRDRSYEQYF. CDR3 DNA sequence: TGTGCCAGCAGTCGGGACAGGTCCTACGAGCAGTACTTC. The chain links TRBV6-5 to TRBJ2-7, with 8 bases identical to TRBD1. The CDR3 contains 13 residues. V lost 5 bases and J lost 1; bases outside the gene matches: 1. Germline-derived CDR1 and CDR2 are MNHEY and SVGAGI.

The chain is built from TRBV5-1 and TRBJ2-3; TRBD2 matches 11 bases. CDR3 length: 16 amino acids. J gave up 5 bases and V 1 base, and 6 bases lay outside the gene matches. CDR1 and CDR2 from the germline V gene are SGHRS and YFSETQ. The DNA for the CDR3 is TGCGCCAGCAGCTTGACTGGGCTAGCGGGGGGAGATACGCAGTATTTT. This codes for CASSLTGLAGGDTQYF.

With regard to this clone: Other DNA variants within this sample encode the same CDR3. The chain is built from TRBV6-1 and TRBJ1-4; 10 positions match TRBD1. Per germline, CDR1 MNHNS and CDR2 SASEGT. The ends lost 1 base at V and 7 bases at J; junction bases unmatched: 0. The CDR3 has 14 amino acids. DNA for the CDR3: TGTGCCAGCAGTGAAGGGACAGGGGGTGAAAAACTGTTTTTT. Protein product: CASSEGTGGEKLFF.

In its sample, this clone was seen a few times. This chain links TRBV15 with TRBJ2-3, with D possibly matching TRBD2 (6 bases). Germline lookup yields CDR1 LNHNV and CDR2 YYDKDF (reference sequence). The V end was cut by 4 bases, the J end by 2 bases, with 10 bases between. CDR3 length: 14 residues. The CDR3 DNA reads as TGTGCCACCAGCACGGGACTTCCCACAGATACGCAGTATTTT. This sequence encodes CATSTGLPTDTQYF. Full variable domain (missing parts from reference TRBV15 and TRBJ2-3): DAMVIQNPRYQVTQFGKPVTLSCSQTLNHNVMYWYQQKSSQAPKLLFHYYDKDFNNEADTPDNFQSRRPNTSFCFLDIRSPGLGDTAMYLCATSTGLPTDTQYFGPGTRLTVL.

This rearrangement joins TRBV6-1 to TRBJ2-5, with a weak D call TRBD1 (6 bases). The J call may be incorrect, as the DNA end agrees better with TRBJ2-7. The CDR3 is 15 residues long. CDR1 and CDR2 from the germline V gene are MNHNS and SASEGT. CDR3 amino acids: CASSEAGGAVNEQYF. The DNA of the CDR3 is TGTGCCAGCAGTGAAGCTGGGGGCGCGGTGAACGAGCAGTACTTC.

The rearrangement joins TRBV2 to TRBJ2-3; D gene unclear. The CDR3 runs 13 residues. The germline V gene has CDR1 SNHLY and CDR2 FYNNEI. Trimming took 1 base from V and 7 from J, leaving 9 bases between them. CDR3 nucleotide sequence: TGTGCCAGCAGTGAAGGAGTGACACATACGCAGTATTTT. Translation gives CASSEGVTHTQYF.

This clone has just a few counts. This chain connects TRBV5-4 to TRBJ2-3; D uncertain. The CDR3 totals 12 residues. Per germline, CDR1 SGHNT and CDR2 YYREEE (reference sequence). V dropped 0 bases and J dropped 4 bases, with 3 bases sitting between them. CDR3 sequence: CASSLAPDTQYF. CDR3 bases: TGTGCCAGCAGCTTGGCTCCAGATACGCAGTATTTT. Complete variable domain (other parts from reference TRBV5-4 and TRBJ2-3): ETGVTQSPTHLIKTRGQQVTLRCSSQSGHNTVSWYQQALGQGPQFIFQYYREEENGRGNFPPRFSGLQFPNYSSELNVNALELDDSALYLCASSLAPDTQYFGPGTRLTVL.

There are a few counts of this clone. V gene TRBV30 combines with J gene TRBJ2-5; TRBD1 is a possible D gene (6 bases). There are 13 residues in the CDR3. Germline values: CDR1 GTSNPN, CDR2 SVGIG (reference sequence). Trimming took off 5 bases at V and 2 bases at J, with 12 bases between the two ends. The CDR3 region has the DNA TGTGCCTGGGCTATAGGGGGACAAGAGACCCAGTACTTC. Encoded protein: CAWAIGGQETQYF.

The chain combines TRBV7-9 with TRBJ1-1; D not resolved. Germline CDR1 and CDR2: SEHNR and FQNEAQ (reference sequence). The CDR3 is 13 amino acids. V was pared by 2 bases and J by 3 bases, with 7 bases between. The CDR3 DNA follows: TGTGCCAGCAGCTTATTCCGAGACACTGAAGCTTTCTTT. This gives the protein CASSLFRDTEAFF.

This chain uses TRBV5-5 with TRBJ1-5; D may be TRBD1 (5 bases). Germline CDR1 SGHKS, CDR2 YYEKEE (reference sequence). Trimming shortened V by 2 bases and J by 4 bases, and 7 bases separated the two germline ends. This CDR3 spans 13 amino acids. In DNA, the CDR3 is TGTGCCAGCAGCTTACAGGAGAATCAGCCCCAGCATTTT. Protein: CASSLQENQPQHF.

This clone was found once. The chain links TRBV9 to TRBJ1-1, with D possibly matching TRBD1 (6 bases). V was shortened by 2 bases and J by 0 bases, with 8 bases between the two germline ends. This CDR3 is built from 14 residues. Germline V gives CDR1 SGDLS, CDR2 YYNGEE. DNA of the CDR3: TGTGCCAGCAGCGTTGCAGGGGTGAACACTGAAGCTTTCTTT. Translation gives CASSVAGVNTEAFF.

For the CDR3, the DNA is TGTGCCAGCAGCTACAGCGGGGGTACTCGCACAGATACGCAGTATTTT. This encodes CASSYSGGTRTDTQYF. J is TRBJ2-3 and V is TRBV11-2, with 8 bases lining up with TRBD2. V lost 4 bases, J lost 1 base, and 7 bases stayed unmatched. From germline, CDR1 is SGHAT and CDR2 FQNNGV. CDR3 length: 16 residues.